Listed below are T cell receptor beta chains from one sample, sequenced in a study of blood T cell repertoires in COVID-19. Here immunoSEQ multiplex PCR was the method, and the copy in TCRdb shows in-frame clones only, minus some. The sample records tens of thousands of clones, about nine tenths being singletons. Sequenced sample: peripheral blood. The receptors derive from a man aged 60 to 69 with active COVID-19. Each CDR3 is given with its conserved first and last residue. D genes are given only for firm matches. Clone size is not always given. Where it is, it says once, few, many or a class for expanded clones.

d_gene	j_gene	abundance	v_gene	CDR3aa	CDR3nt
TRBD1	TRBJ2-1	.	TRBV7-9	CASSPPYRDRLNEQFF	TGTGCCAGCAGCCCCCCCTACCGGGACAGGCTCAATGAGCAGTTCTTC
.	TRBJ1-1	.	TRBV28	CASSTGGVNTEAFF	TGTGCCAGCAGCACGGGGGGGGTGAACACTGAAGCTTTCTTT
TRBD1	TRBJ2-2	.	TRBV7-7	CASSPGQGATGELFF	TGTGCTAGCAGCCCAGGACAGGGGGCTACCGGGGAGCTGTTTTTT
.	TRBJ1-4	.	TRBV28	CASSLIGLGGEKLFF	TGTGCCAGCAGTTTAATAGGACTTGGAGGTGAAAAACTGTTTTTT
TRBD1	TRBJ1-4	.	TRBV5-1	CASSFGRGMEKLFF	TGCGCCAGCAGCTTCGGCAGGGGGATGGAAAAACTGTTTTTT
TRBD1	TRBJ2-3	.	TRBV28	CASSLGQENTQYF	TGTGCCAGCAGTTTAGGACAGGAGAATACGCAGTATTTT
.	TRBJ1-4	.	TRBV5-4	CASQDGGTNEKLFF	TGTGCCAGCCAGGATGGCGGGACTAATGAAAAACTGTTTTTT
TRBD1	TRBJ1-6	.	TRBV19	CASRVQGENSPLHF	TGTGCCAGTAGGGTACAGGGGGAGAATTCACCCCTCCACTTT
.	TRBJ1-5	.	TRBV7-2	CASSLRQGSRNQPQHF	TGTGCCAGCAGCTTACGGCAGGGGTCGCGCAATCAGCCCCAGCATTTT
.	TRBJ2-1	.	TRBV9	CASSADSTNEQFF	TGTGCCAGCAGCGCGGACAGCACCAATGAGCAGTTCTTC
.	TRBJ1-5	.	TRBV6-1	CASSEWASQPQHF	TGTGCCAGCAGTGAATGGGCATCTCAGCCCCAGCATTTT
TRBD1	TRBJ1-1	few	TRBV5-1	CASSFSGTGNTEAFF	TGCGCCAGCAGCTTCTCCGGGACAGGGAACACTGAAGCTTTCTTT
TRBD1	TRBJ2-6	.	TRBV28	CASNKQGAGANVLTF	TGTGCCAGCAACAAACAGGGGGCTGGGGCCAACGTCCTGACTTTC
.	TRBJ2-3	.	TRBV9	CASSALYRGDTQYF	TGTGCCAGCAGCGCCCTGTATCGGGGAGATACGCAGTATTTT
TRBD2	TRBJ2-7	.	TRBV5-1	CARSLGGDYEQYF	TGCGCCCGCAGCTTGGGGGGGGACTACGAGCAGTACTTC
.	TRBJ1-6	.	TRBV10-3	CAIRQDNSPLHF	TGTGCCATCCGACAAGATAATTCACCCCTCCACTTT
TRBD1	TRBJ2-7	.	TRBV5-1	CASASGQPYEQYF	TGCGCCAGCGCATCGGGACAGCCCTACGAGCAGTACTTC
TRBD1	TRBJ1-2	.	TRBV29-1	CSVGQGTSGGYTF	TGCAGCGTTGGACAGGGGACGAGTGGAGGCTACACCTTC
.	TRBJ1-5	.	TRBV10-2	CASRDWVSNQPQHF	TGCGCCAGCCGAGACTGGGTTAGCAATCAGCCCCAGCATTTT
TRBD1	TRBJ1-1	once	TRBV27	CASSDPTGEGYTEAFF	TGTGCCAGCAGTGACCCGACAGGGGAGGGGTACACTGAAGCTTTCTTT
TRBD1	TRBJ1-2	.	TRBV27	CASSLSGRTGLDGYTF	TGTGCCAGCAGTTTGTCAGGGAGGACAGGGTTAGATGGCTACACCTTC
.	TRBJ1-2	.	TRBV2	CASSERVPGYGYTF	TGTGCCAGCAGTGAAAGAGTTCCCGGCTATGGCTACACCTTC
.	TRBJ1-4	.	TRBV11-2	CASSLGGSRGKLFF	TGTGCCAGCAGCTTAGGAGGTTCCCGGGGAAAACTGTTTTTT
TRBD2	TRBJ2-3	.	TRBV2	CASSDPRELHTQYF	TGTGCCAGCAGTGACCCGCGGGAGCTTCATACGCAGTATTTT
TRBD1	TRBJ1-1	.	TRBV7-9	CASSPRQGSEAFF	TGTGCCAGCAGCCCTAGACAGGGATCTGAAGCTTTCTTT
.	TRBJ2-7	.	TRBV5-4	CASSAAPGTGSYEQYF	TGTGCCAGCAGCGCCGCCCCCGGGACTGGCTCCTACGAGCAGTACTTC
.	TRBJ2-1	few	TRBV30	CAWSVLARSYNEQFF	TGTGCCTGGAGTGTATTAGCGCGCTCCTACAATGAGCAGTTCTTC
TRBD1	TRBJ1-5	.	TRBV6-4	CASSRDRVLSNSSNQPQHF	TGTGCCAGCAGTCGGGACAGGGTTTTATCGAATTCGAGCAATCAGCCCCAGCATTTT
.	TRBJ1-6	.	TRBV3-1/TRBV3-2	CASSQGQEWPYNSPLHF	TGTGCCAGCAGCCAAGGACAGGAGTGGCCCTATAATTCACCCCTCCACTTT
TRBD1	TRBJ1-4	.	TRBV7-9	CASSNDRGLGEKLFF	TGTGCCAGCAGCAATGACAGGGGTCTCGGTGAAAAACTGTTTTTT
.	TRBJ1-6	.	TRBV12-5	CASGLDSGSPLHF	TGTGCTAGTGGTTTGGACTCGGGGTCACCCCTCCACTTT
.	TRBJ2-5	.	TRBV28	CASSLAPGQIQETQYF	TGTGCCAGCAGTTTAGCTCCGGGACAAATACAAGAGACCCAGTACTTC
.	TRBJ1-6	.	TRBV5-1	CASSLQGSYNSPLHF	TGCGCCAGCAGCTTGCAGGGTTCCTATAATTCACCCCTCCACTTT
TRBD1	TRBJ1-3	few	TRBV7-9	CASSRQGPSSGNTIYF	TGTGCCAGCAGCAGACAGGGCCCTAGCTCTGGAAACACCATATATTTT
TRBD2	TRBJ2-1	.	TRBV19	CASSIGGGGYNEQFF	TGTGCCAGTAGTATTGGCGGGGGAGGATACAATGAGCAGTTCTTC
TRBD1	TRBJ1-5	once	TRBV7-9	CASSPGTANQPQHF	TGTGCCAGCAGTCCCGGGACAGCAAATCAGCCCCAGCATTTT
TRBD1	TRBJ2-2	.	TRBV7-3	CASSFDRGPGELFF	TGTGCCAGCAGCTTCGACAGGGGGCCCGGGGAGCTGTTTTTT
.	TRBJ1-1	.	TRBV30	CAWNPRGGSTEAFF	TGTGCCTGGAATCCCCGGGGGGGGAGTACTGAAGCTTTCTTT
TRBD1	TRBJ2-7	.	TRBV19	CASSLTGESYEQYF	TGTGCCAGTAGTTTGACAGGGGAGTCCTACGAGCAGTACTTC
.	TRBJ1-2	.	TRBV4-1	CASESPAGYGYTF	TGCGCCAGCGAGAGCCCAGCGGGCTATGGCTACACCTTC
.	TRBJ2-5	few	TRBV6-5	CASSITAQETQYF	TGTGCCAGCAGTATCACAGCCCAAGAGACCCAGTACTTC
TRBD1	TRBJ2-1	.	TRBV7-7	CASSPGQGSEQFF	TGTGCTAGCAGCCCCGGACAGGGTAGTGAGCAGTTCTTC
.	TRBJ1-4	.	TRBV2	CASSEILEKLFF	TGTGCCAGCAGTGAAATTCTGGAAAAACTGTTTTTT